This is a list of T cell receptor beta chains from one sample in a study of blood T cell repertoires in COVID-19. Produced via immunoSEQ multiplex PCR; TCRdb's table is partial and in-frame only. The repertoire holds approximately 400,000 clones, more than 75% seen once, with more than 1% in the top ten. The sample consisted of PBMCs or T cells enriched from blood (not recorded which). These receptors were taken from a woman aged 18-29 years who had recovered from COVID-19. Each CDR3 is given with its conserved first and last residue. A D gene is named only where the DNA matches it firmly. Only part of the rows carry a size: once, few, many, or a class if the clone is expanded.

.	TRBV10-3	.	TRBJ1-5	TGTGCCATCAGTGGGGGGGGCGTTCCCGATCAGCCCCAGCATTTT	CAISGGGVPDQPQHF
TRBD2	TRBV11-3	.	TRBJ2-1	TGTGCCAGCAGCTTCGGGGGGGCCTATGAGCAGTTCTTC	CASSFGGAYEQFF
.	TRBV7-8	.	TRBJ1-2	TGTGCCAGCACCTTGGGGCGGAACTATGGCTACACCTTC	CASTLGRNYGYTF
TRBD1	TRBV9	.	TRBJ1-1	TGTGCCAGCAGCGGGACAGGGGAAGCTTTCTTT	CASSGTGEAFF
.	TRBV29-1	.	TRBJ2-5	TGCAGCGTTGAATCTGTTCAAGAGACCCAGTACTTC	CSVESVQETQYF
TRBD1	TRBV29-1	.	TRBJ1-1	TGCAGCGTTGCACACGGCGACAGGGGGTATGGGGCTTTCTTT	CSVAHGDRGYGAFF
TRBD1	TRBV4-1	.	TRBJ1-5	TGCGCCAGCAGACGGCAGGGGGCGAATCAGCCCCAGCATTTT	CASRRQGANQPQHF
TRBD1	TRBV3-1/TRBV3-2	.	TRBJ1-2	TGTGCCAGCAGCCAAGAGCTTCTGGCAGGGGGCAATGGCTACACCTTC	CASSQELLAGGNGYTF
TRBD1	TRBV10-1	.	TRBJ2-2	TGCGCCAGCAGTGAGTCGGGACAGGGGGTCACCGGGGAGCTGTTTTTT	CASSESGQGVTGELFF
.	TRBV7-9	.	TRBJ1-2	TGTGCCAGCAGCTTAGGGGGACTTTTCTCGTATGGCTACACCTTC	CASSLGGLFSYGYTF
.	TRBV7-9	.	TRBJ2-7	TGTGCCAGCAGCGACGGGCCCCGGGATGCCTACGAGCAGTACTTC	CASSDGPRDAYEQYF
TRBD2	TRBV10-3	.	TRBJ2-1	TGTGCCATGCTCCCAGCGGGGGGGGCCTACAATGAGCAGTTCTTC	CAMLPAGGAYNEQFF
.	TRBV28	.	TRBJ1-2	TGTGCCAGTGGCGGGGGGGGATATGGCTACACCTTC	CASGGGGYGYTF
.	TRBV29-1	.	TRBJ2-3	TGCAGCGTCGGGCAGGGGATCGGGACAGATACGCAGTATTTT	CSVGQGIGTDTQYF
.	TRBV29-1	.	TRBJ2-7	TGCAGCGTTACCGGGACAAACTCCTACGAGCAGTACTTC	CSVTGTNSYEQYF
.	TRBV6-5	.	TRBJ1-2	TGTGCCAGCAGTTACGCGGGGGTCGGCTACACCTTC	CASSYAGVGYTF
TRBD1	TRBV5-1	once	TRBJ2-7	TGCGCCAGCAGCTTGATAGTCGGGACAGGGGGCCACGAGCAGTACTTC	CASSLIVGTGGHEQYF
TRBD1	TRBV18	.	TRBJ1-6	TGTGCCAGCTCACCCGGGACAGGGGTAAGGTCCCTCCACTTT	CASSPGTGVRSLHF
TRBD2	TRBV11-2	.	TRBJ2-3	TGTGCCAGCAGCTTTACCGGGACTAGCGGGGATACGCAGTATTTT	CASSFTGTSGDTQYF
TRBD2	TRBV5-1	.	TRBJ2-4	TGCGCCAGCAGCCCCTGGGGGGGGGAAAACATTCAGTACTTC	CASSPWGGENIQYF
.	TRBV6-5	.	TRBJ2-7	TGTGCCAGCAGTCACCTTCTGCGACAGTACTTC	CASSHLLRQYF
TRBD1	TRBV7-8	.	TRBJ2-5	TGTGCCAGCAGCTTAGTTCCCGGACAGGGGATTGTTCTGGACCAAGAGACCCAGTACTTC	CASSLVPGQGIVLDQETQYF
.	TRBV5-4	many	TRBJ2-2	TGTGCCAGCAGCGTTGACTATACCGGGGAGCTGTTTTTT	CASSVDYTGELFF
.	TRBV19	.	TRBJ2-1	TGTGCCAGTAGTATAGATCGAGGAATCAGGGGATACAATGAGCAGTTCTTC	CASSIDRGIRGYNEQFF
.	TRBV4-2	once	TRBJ1-2	TGTGCCAGCAGCCAAGATTACGGCAGGGACTACTATGGCTACACCTTC	CASSQDYGRDYYGYTF
.	TRBV7-6	.	TRBJ2-1	TGTGCCAGCAGCTTAGGTGGGACTTTCTACAATGAGCAGTTCTTC	CASSLGGTFYNEQFF
.	TRBV11-2	.	TRBJ2-7	TGTGCCAGCAGCCCCTACCCGGCGGGGTACGAGCAGTACTTC	CASSPYPAGYEQYF
TRBD1	TRBV6-5	.	TRBJ1-2	TGTGCCAGCAAGGGGGGATCAGGACAGGTCAATGGCTACACCTTC	CASKGGSGQVNGYTF
.	TRBV27	.	TRBJ1-3	TGTGCCAGCAGTTTATCCCTCAGGGCTGGAAACACCATATATTTT	CASSLSLRAGNTIYF
TRBD1	TRBV4-1	.	TRBJ1-2	TGCGCCAGCAGCCAAGGACAGGGGCCTTTAGCTAACTATGGCTACACCTTC	CASSQGQGPLANYGYTF
TRBD1	TRBV24-1	.	TRBJ1-5	TGTGCCACCAGTGGCAGGGGGTACAATCAGCCCCAGCATTTT	CATSGRGYNQPQHF
TRBD1	TRBV6-1	few	TRBJ1-2	TGTGCCAGCAGTGAAAGGGCCCTGGGACGTCTACAGGGGCGGCTTGGCTACACCTTC	CASSERALGRLQGRLGYTF
TRBD2	TRBV7-3	.	TRBJ2-1	TGTGCCAGCCATACTAGCGGGGCGACGTACAATGAGCAGTTCTTC	CASHTSGATYNEQFF
TRBD1	TRBV7-8	once	TRBJ2-5	TGTGCCAGCGGGAAGACAGGGGTCGAGACCCAGTACTTC	CASGKTGVETQYF
TRBD1	TRBV27	.	TRBJ2-5	TGTGCCAGCAGTTCAACAGGGGGCGGAGAGACCCAGTACTTC	CASSSTGGGETQYF
.	TRBV7-9	once	TRBJ2-2	TGTGCCAGCAGCTTAACGATACTTAAGGACTCCTCGAACACCGGGGAGCTGTTTTTT	CASSLTILKDSSNTGELFF
.	TRBV12-3/TRBV12-4	.	TRBJ2-5	TGTGCCAGCAGTTTAAGGGGCCAAGAGACCCAGTACTTC	CASSLRGQETQYF
TRBD2	TRBV7-3	.	TRBJ2-3	TGTGCCAGCAGCCCAGGAAGCGGGGGGGCAAGGGATACGCAGTATTTT	CASSPGSGGARDTQYF
.	TRBV6-5	.	TRBJ2-5	TGTGCCAGCACTAGGTTTAGTTCCCAAGAGACCCAGTACTTC	CASTRFSSQETQYF
.	TRBV9	.	TRBJ2-3	TGTGCCAGCAGCGTACCCCAGGGTTCAGATACGCAGTATTTT	CASSVPQGSDTQYF
TRBD1	TRBV11-1	.	TRBJ2-3	TGTGCCAGCAGCCTAACAGGGGGCGGGACAGATACGCAGTATTTT	CASSLTGGGTDTQYF
.	TRBV4-2	.	TRBJ1-6	TGTGCCAGCAGCCCAGTCTCCTATAATTCACCCCTCCACTTT	CASSPVSYNSPLHF
.	TRBV4-1	.	TRBJ1-5	TGCGCCAGCAGCCAAGAACGAGGGACACAGCCCCAGCATTTT	CASSQERGTQPQHF
TRBD2	TRBV19	.	TRBJ2-1	TGTGCCAGTAGTATCGGGGGGTCCTACAATGAGCAGTTCTTC	CASSIGGSYNEQFF
.	TRBV6-5	.	TRBJ1-1	TGTGCCAGCAGTTACGTAGGCAGGGGAAGCACTGAAGCTTTCTTT	CASSYVGRGSTEAFF
TRBD1	TRBV4-1	.	TRBJ1-5	TGCGCCAGCAGCCGTGATAGGACACAGGGGGTCAATCAGCCCCAGCATTTT	CASSRDRTQGVNQPQHF
.	TRBV7-2	.	TRBJ2-7	TGTGCCAGCAGCACAAACAGGGCCCTCCAATACGAGCAGTACTTC	CASSTNRALQYEQYF
.	TRBV5-1	.	TRBJ2-1	TGCGCCAGCAGCTTTGAGGCGATAAATGAGCAGTTCTTC	CASSFEAINEQFF